These 8 T cell receptor beta chains were sequenced from one sample in a study of blood T cell repertoires in COVID-19. Here immunoSEQ multiplex PCR was the method, and the copy in TCRdb shows in-frame clones only, minus some. The table shows 95,000 to 120,000 clones, with about 88% occurring only once. The sequenced sample consisted of peripheral blood. The receptor source for this set is a man between 35 and 55 years old with acute or convalescent COVID-19.

The rearrangement uses TRBV3-1 (or the pseudogene TRBV3-2) and TRBJ2-3, with TRBD2 matching over 12 bases. Germline loops: CDR1 LGHDT, CDR2 YNNKEL (reference sequence). This CDR3 contains 20 residues. V gave up 4 bases and J gave up 0 bases; unmatched junction bases: 14. The CDR3 spells CASSPPKSTSGGTSTDTQYF. CDR3 sequence (DNA): TGTGCCAGCAGCCCCCCTAAATCGACTAGCGGGGGCACTAGCACAGATACGCAGTATTTT.

The rearrangement joins TRBV18 to TRBJ2-2; D is undetermined. The germline CDR1 and CDR2 sequences are KGHSH and LQKENI. The CDR3 consists of 11 residues. The V and J ends lost 8 bases and 7 bases respectively, with 8 bases between them. CDR3: CASVRGGELFF. For the CDR3, the DNA is TGTGCCAGCGTCCGAGGCGGGGAGCTGTTTTTT.

This chain connects TRBV5-1 to TRBJ2-7; TRBD2 aligns across 8 bases. Germline loops: CDR1 SGHRS, CDR2 YFSETQ. Unmatched junction bases numbered 8, after V lost 2 bases and J lost 7 bases. There are 14 residues in the CDR3. CDR3 DNA sequence: TGCGCCAGCAGCTTCGGGGGGGTTGGAGATGAGCAGTACTTC. Its translation is CASSFGGVGDEQYF.

The rearrangement uses TRBV21-1 and TRBJ2-5; no DNA check was done on the table's D call, TRBD1. TRBV21-1 is marked as a pseudogene. This CDR3 has 13 residues. The chain's CDR3 is CASSKDREETQYF. The DNA for the CDR3 is TGTGCCAGCAGCAAGGACAGGGAAGAGACCCAGTACTTC.

The genes are TRBV11-1 and TRBJ2-3; D is unclear. The CDR3 is made up of 14 amino acids. The germline V gene has CDR1 SGHAT and CDR2 FQDESV (reference sequence). Trimming removed 5 bases from V and 0 bases from J, with 9 bases in between. This chain's CDR3 is CASSRPGSTDTQYF. CDR3 coding DNA: TGTGCCAGCAGCCGACCGGGTAGCACAGATACGCAGTATTTT.

The gene calls are TRBV3-1 (or the pseudogene TRBV3-2) and TRBJ2-7; D gene ambiguous. V gave up 2 bases and J gave up 3 bases, with 11 bases separating them. Germline V gives CDR1 LGHDT, CDR2 YNNKEL (reference sequence). The CDR3 is made up of 14 amino acids. CDR3 sequence reads: CASSQNFLNYEQYF. The CDR3 region has the DNA TGTGCCAGCAGCCAAAACTTTTTGAACTACGAGCAGTACTTC.

CDR3 bases: TGTGCCAGTAGTATAGTGACTGGCGGTCAGCCCCAGCATTTT. Residues: CASSIVTGGQPQHF. The chain is built from TRBV19 and TRBJ1-5; D is unclear. In germline, CDR1 is LNHDA, CDR2 SQIVND (reference sequence). The CDR3 is 14 residues long. Between the trimmed V and J ends, which lost 1 base and 6 bases, there was a span of 10 bases. Full variable domain (rest looked up from reference TRBV19 and TRBJ1-5): DGGITQSPKYLFRKEGQNVTLSCEQNLNHDAMYWYRQDPGQGLRLIYYSQIVNDFQKGDIAEGYSVSREKKESFPLTVTSAQKNPTAFYLCASSIVTGGQPQHFGDGTRLSIL.

Note on this clone: The sample has other DNA sequences that encode this CDR3 too. The chain has TRBV7-2 and TRBJ2-7; D ambiguous. CDR1 is SGHTA, CDR2 FQGNSA, per germline. V lost 1 base and J 0 bases, leaving 4 bases between the germline ends. This CDR3 is 13 amino acids long. The CDR3 reads CASSLGLSYEQYF. The CDR3 bases are TGTGCCAGCAGCTTAGGACTCTCCTACGAGCAGTACTTC.